This T cell receptor (beta chain) was documented in a study of blood T cell repertoires in COVID-19. As for the study in general: Spain, Italy and the United States supplied samples that represented acute and convalescent COVID-19. Nucleic acid was either cDNA or gDNA, and it came from T cells, B-cell-depleted T cells, or PBMCs.

In the source study's methods: Reference gene primer amplification yielded estimated nucleated cell counts. Produced via immunoSEQ multiplex PCR; TCRdb's table is partial and in-frame only. That table gives V, J and clone size, and the DNA gave D and trimming. Of about 270,000 clones listed, approximately 86% are singletons. This sequence originates from a woman between 18 and 30 years old with acute or convalescent COVID-19. Material for sequencing was peripheral blood.

CDR3 in amino acids: CASSLGLGGIAYEQYF. As DNA, the CDR3 is TGTGCCAGCAGCTTAGGTCTTGGCGGGATCGCCTACGAGCAGTACTTC. V and J are TRBV7-9 and TRBJ2-7; the D gene is possibly TRBD2 (6 bases). The CDR3 consists of 16 residues. V was clipped by 1 base and J by 2 bases, with 15 bases between them. Germline CDR1 reads SEHNR; CDR2 reads FQNEAQ (reference sequence).